This record concerns one T cell receptor (beta chain) sequence. No cognate antigen has been identified for it. One base away there is no much larger clone; base qualities are not given. These data originate in a study of vaccination and CD4 T cells after COVID-19 (dated by TCRdb to between 2021 and 2023). As for the study more broadly: In the convalescent cohort there were six males and four females, among whom were two Hispanic individuals, seven Caucasians, two Asians and one multiracial person. In control cultures, a CEFX viral epitope pool was used as positive control, an HIV-1 Nef peptide pool was used as negative control, or no peptide was added. Each participant got two doses of either the Pfizer-BioNTech BNT162b2 vaccine (n=8) or the Moderna mRNA-1273 vaccine (n=2). In 10 COVID-19 convalescent patients and several infection-naive healthy vaccine recipients, the spike-specific CD4+ TCR repertoire before mRNA vaccination was compared with the repertoire after mRNA vaccination. Post-COVID blood samples were collected from convalescent patients a median of approximately 93 days after diagnosis, with a range of about 35 to 180 days. At the TCR clonotype level, an earlier paper using these donors assessed memory CD4+ T cell crossreactivity between SARS-CoV-2 and common cold coronavirus spike proteins. Culture stimuli were overlapping spike peptide pools from SARS-CoV-2 and from the common cold coronaviruses HCoV-NL63, HCoV-OC43 and HCoV-229E. The time from the second vaccine dose to post-vaccine blood sampling had a median of roughly 77 days and ranged from about 14 to 250 days. The study at large found these results: Nearly all vaccine-specific clones in convalescent patients (304 of 307) were mono-reactive for SARS-CoV-2 spike rather than cross-reactive with common cold coronaviruses. In convalescent patients, a median around 85% of post-vaccine SARS-CoV-2-reactive clones were detected only after vaccination, and vaccine-specific priming was suggested by this finding. An increase in the median number of SARS-CoV-2-reactive clonotypes from 21 after infection to approximately 41 after vaccination was observed, but the change was not found to be significant. The number of convalescent patients in the study was relatively small, and the study did not examine early timepoints following natural infection.

Library construction relied on PCR. DNA from cultured CD4+ T cells underwent TCR sequencing with the Oncomine TCR Beta short-read assay at the Johns Hopkins FTIC core. The QIAamp micro DNA kit was used to extract genomic DNA from the cultured CD4+ T cells. Oncomine TCR Beta libraries made from cultured CD4+ T cells were pooled using unique dual indexes and sequenced on an Illumina iSeq 100. Per the source publication's procedure: Non-productive sequences were removed, and CDR3s not starting with C, not ending with F or W, or shorter than 7 amino acids were discarded. The MANAFEST web application identified antigen-specific clonotypes by comparing peptide-stimulated wells against reference wells and other culture wells. Positive clones required FDR below 0.05, an odds ratio above 5, and productive frequency above 0.1% in at least two of three replicate wells. A clonotype was classed as cross-reactive if the clonotype showed significant expansion both in SARS-CoV-2 spike wells and in at least one common cold coronavirus spike condition. CDR3 homology was assessed with Levenshtein distances (stringdist) and unrooted phylogenetic trees (ape) in R version 3.6.1. Starting from the raw public reads, TCRdb applied fastp trimming at Q25, assembled clones with MiXCR and retained in-frame beta chains. Merged by CDR3 protein, the rows form single entries marked with the most common genes and DNA. The V and J calls follow TCRdb's processing rather than the paper's. In this sample the table shows approximately 9,300 distinct CDR3 sequences, around 36% of which occur a single time. More than 12% of the sample belongs to the ten largest clones.

CDR1 and CDR2 are read off the germline V gene (reference sequence) as LNHDA and SQIVND. The CDR3 goes from the cysteine to the phenylalanine over 13 residues. Only the CDR3 DNA stays, 39 bases, in frame from base 1. The germline V and J ends show losses of 8 bases and 8 bases respectively, and no gene match explains 7 bases of the junction. The treatment or condition label on this specimen signifies: roughly 10-day PBMC culture with coronavirus spike peptide pools or control peptides (ViraFEST assay). CD4+ T cells from unexposed donors were collected before the COVID-19 pandemic (2011-2018). The ViraFEST assay was used in the study, in which antigen-specific T cells were expanded with peptide pools and expanded clonotypes were subsequently identified by TCR sequencing. Each well held approximately 2 million PBMCs cultured in IMDM containing approximately 5.3% human AB serum and approximately 9.4 IU/ml IL-2, with around 9.7 ug/ml peptide pools added. On days 3 and 7, half of the culture medium was replaced with fresh IL-2-containing medium. After 9 to 10 days of culture, CD4+ T cells were isolated by negative selection using the EasySep CD4+ T cell isolation kit. Unexposed donor CD4+ T cells were tested for reactivity to SARS-CoV-2 S and N and four common cold coronavirus spike pools, as cell number allowed. Ficoll-Paque Plus gradient centrifugation was used to isolate PBMCs from whole blood, and the isolated PBMCs were then either used fresh or cryopreserved at -140C. Triplicate wells were generally used for each culture condition. Leukapheresis product for the unexposed donors was purchased commercially.

Sequencing input: CD4+ T cells from blood, cultured in vitro. The clonotype was recovered from a human donor in good health. Rearrangement joined TRBV19 to TRBJ2-1, with 9 bases aligning to TRBD2. The CDR3: CASAGGFIDEQFF. The base sequence is TGTGCCAGTGCGGGAGGGTTTATCGATGAGCAGTTCTTC.